This TCR beta chain came from a study of T-cell reconstitution after alpha-beta-depleted transplantation in children (dated by TCRdb to about 2016). Turning to the overall study: T-cell immune reconstitution after TCRalphabeta/CD19-depleted allogeneic hematopoietic cell transplantation in children was quantitatively tracked in the study by means of TCR repertoire profiling. Results and caveats for the whole study, not just this receptor: Over the following months the frequencies of hyperexpanded clones went down, and after one year T-cell counts and TCRbeta diversity were mostly credited to newly produced T cells. In some patients, the high TCRbeta diversity seen at day 60 was put down to recipient T cells and intrathymic progenitors that had survived conditioning. About two months after transplant, the apparently early recovery of alphabetaT-cell counts reportedly depended on just several hundred clones that had expanded rapidly and came from non-depleted graft cells.

This clonotype was seen repeatedly, ten times or more. Its antigen target is currently unknown. No quality values exist for individual bases; no much larger clone is one base distant. This specimen's treatment or condition label, interpreted: allogeneic hematopoietic cell transplantation with graft depleted of TCRalphabeta T cells and CD19 B cells. Transplant recipients were children who received TCRalphabeta/CD19-depleted allogeneic hematopoietic cell grafts. To prepare the library, PCR was applied. Sequencing took place on an Illumina HiSeq 2500. TCR library preparation used molecular barcoding, with unique molecular identifiers applied to normalize quantification of the TCRbeta repertoire. The raw public data were reprocessed by TCRdb itself: fastp quality trimming at Q25, MiXCR clonotype calling, in-frame beta chains only. Records with the same CDR3 protein are collapsed into one entry carrying the most frequent genes and DNA. This sample comprises some 200,000 distinct CDR3 sequences, about 8.7% of them detected only once. Together, the top ten hold 35% to 40% of the sample.

The junction shows trimming of 1 base on V and 1 base on J, and the gene matches do not reach 12 bases of it. From its cysteine to its phenylalanine, the CDR3 spans 20 amino acids. Kept here is only the CDR3 DNA, which spans 60 bases and is read in frame from base 1. Looking up the germline V gene yields CDR1 SGHTA and CDR2 FQGTGA. Rearrangement joined TRBV7-3 to TRBJ2-3; the junction holds 12 bases that match TRBD2. This receptor was obtained from a male patient aged 2 to 10 who had a stem cell transplant for acute myeloid leukemia, so the T cells may come from the graft donor. Sequencing was performed on PBMCs, mostly from graft donor cells, taken 360 days after TCRalphabeta/CD19-depleted stem cell transplant. CDR3 reads: CASSLKPRLAGERGTDTQYF. The DNA sequence is as follows: TGTGCCAGCAGCTTAAAACCACGACTAGCGGGAGAACGGGGCACAGATACGCAGTATTTT.